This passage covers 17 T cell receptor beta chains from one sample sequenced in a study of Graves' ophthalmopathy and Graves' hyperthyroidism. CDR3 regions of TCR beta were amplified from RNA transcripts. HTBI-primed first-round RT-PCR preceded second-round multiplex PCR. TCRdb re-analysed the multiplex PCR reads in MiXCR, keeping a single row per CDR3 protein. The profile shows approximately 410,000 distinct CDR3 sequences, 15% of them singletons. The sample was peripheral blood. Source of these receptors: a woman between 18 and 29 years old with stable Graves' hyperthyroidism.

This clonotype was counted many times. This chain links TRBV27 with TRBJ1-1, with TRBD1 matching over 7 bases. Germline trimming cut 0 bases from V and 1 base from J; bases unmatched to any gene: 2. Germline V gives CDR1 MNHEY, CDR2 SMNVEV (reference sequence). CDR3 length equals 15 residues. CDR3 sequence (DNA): TGTGCCAGCAGTTTATCGACAGGGAGGAACACTGAAGCTTTCTTT. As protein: CASSLSTGRNTEAFF.

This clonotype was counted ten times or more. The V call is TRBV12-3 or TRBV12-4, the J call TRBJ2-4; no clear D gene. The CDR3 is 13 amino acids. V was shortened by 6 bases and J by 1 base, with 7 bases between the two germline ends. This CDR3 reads CASSPTAKNIQYF. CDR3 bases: TGTGCCAGCAGCCCGACGGCCAAAAACATTCAGTACTTC.

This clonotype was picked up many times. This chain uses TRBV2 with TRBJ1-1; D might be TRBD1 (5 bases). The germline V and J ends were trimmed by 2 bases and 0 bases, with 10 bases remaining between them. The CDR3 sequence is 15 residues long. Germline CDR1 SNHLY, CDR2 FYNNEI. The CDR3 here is CASSEKGIMNTEAFF. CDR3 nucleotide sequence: TGTGCCAGCAGTGAAAAGGGGATTATGAACACTGAAGCTTTCTTT.

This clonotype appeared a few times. The CDR3 is CASSPTWDTEAFF. The CDR3 DNA sequence: TGTGCCAGCTCCCCTACGTGGGACACTGAAGCTTTCTTT. This chain links TRBV18 with TRBJ1-1; D uncertain. With 6 bases removed from V and 3 bases from J, the gap between germline ends came to 11 bases. The CDR3 contains 13 residues. From germline, CDR1 is KGHSH and CDR2 LQKENI.

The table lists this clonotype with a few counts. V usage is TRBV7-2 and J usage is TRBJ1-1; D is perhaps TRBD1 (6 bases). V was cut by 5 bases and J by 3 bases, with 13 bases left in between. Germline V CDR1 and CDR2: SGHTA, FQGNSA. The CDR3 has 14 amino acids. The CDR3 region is CASSPTTGHTEAFF. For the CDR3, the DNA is TGTGCCAGCAGCCCAACGACAGGACACACTGAAGCTTTCTTT.

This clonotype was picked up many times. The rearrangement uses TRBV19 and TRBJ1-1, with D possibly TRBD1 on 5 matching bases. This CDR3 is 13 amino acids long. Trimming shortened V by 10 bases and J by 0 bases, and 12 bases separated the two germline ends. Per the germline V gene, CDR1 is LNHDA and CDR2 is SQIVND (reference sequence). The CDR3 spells CATTRQLNTEAFF. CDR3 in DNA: TGTGCCACTACCCGACAGCTGAACACTGAAGCTTTCTTT. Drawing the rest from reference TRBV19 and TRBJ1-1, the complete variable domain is DGGITQSPKYLFRKEGQNVTLSCEQNLNHDAMYWYRQDPGQGLRLIYYSQIVNDFQKGDIAEGYSVSREKKESFPLTVTSAQKNPTAFYLCATTRQLNTEAFFGQGTRLTVV.

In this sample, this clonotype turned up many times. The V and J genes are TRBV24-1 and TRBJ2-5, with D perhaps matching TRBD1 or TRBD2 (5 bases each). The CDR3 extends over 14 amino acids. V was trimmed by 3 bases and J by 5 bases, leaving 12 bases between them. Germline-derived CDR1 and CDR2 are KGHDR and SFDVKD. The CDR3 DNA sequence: TGTGCCACCAGTGATAAGGGAAGGGACGAGACCCAGTACTTC. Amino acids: CATSDKGRDETQYF.

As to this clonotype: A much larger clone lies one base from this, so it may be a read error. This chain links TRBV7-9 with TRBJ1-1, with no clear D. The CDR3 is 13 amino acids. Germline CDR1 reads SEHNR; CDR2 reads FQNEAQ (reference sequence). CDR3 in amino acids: CTSSKGTGTEAFF. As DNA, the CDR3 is TGTACCAGCAGCAAGGGAACGGGCACTGAAGCTTTCTTT.

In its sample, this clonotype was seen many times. The CDR3 sequence: CASSFPQGANYGYTF. The CDR3 DNA follows: TGTGCCAGCAGTTTCCCACAGGGAGCTAACTATGGCTACACCTTC. This sequence joins TRBV6-5 and TRBJ1-2; D perhaps matches TRBD1 (6 bases). V lost 4 bases and J 0 bases, leaving 12 bases between the germline ends. The CDR3 is 15 amino acids. Germline V gives CDR1 MNHEY, CDR2 SVGAGI.

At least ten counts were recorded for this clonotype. The CDR3 spells CASSPHGLNTEAFF. DNA for the CDR3: TGTGCCAGCAGCCCCCATGGGCTGAACACTGAAGCTTTCTTT. The chain joins TRBV28 to TRBJ1-1; D not resolved. The CDR3 contains 14 residues. Trimming removed 6 bases from V and 0 bases from J, with 11 bases in between. The germline V gene has CDR1 MDHEN and CDR2 SYDVKM.

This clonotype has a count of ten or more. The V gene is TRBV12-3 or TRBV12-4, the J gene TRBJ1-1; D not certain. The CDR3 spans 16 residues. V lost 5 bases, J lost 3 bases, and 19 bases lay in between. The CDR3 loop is CASSRASPKAYTEAFF. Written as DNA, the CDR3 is TGTGCCAGCAGTCGCGCCAGCCCTAAGGCTTACACTGAAGCTTTCTTT.

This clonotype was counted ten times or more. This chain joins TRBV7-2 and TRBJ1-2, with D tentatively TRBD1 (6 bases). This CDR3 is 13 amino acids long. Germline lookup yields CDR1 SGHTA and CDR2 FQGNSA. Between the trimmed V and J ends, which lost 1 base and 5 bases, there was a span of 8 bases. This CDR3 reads CASSLEGGYGYTF. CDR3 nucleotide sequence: TGTGCCAGCAGCTTAGAAGGGGGATATGGCTACACCTTC.

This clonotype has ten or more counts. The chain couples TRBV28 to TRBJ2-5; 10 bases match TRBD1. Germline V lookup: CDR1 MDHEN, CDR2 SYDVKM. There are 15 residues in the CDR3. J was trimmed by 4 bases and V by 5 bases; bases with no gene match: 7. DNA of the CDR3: TGTGCCAGCAGTAAGACCCGGACAGGGGGAGAGACCCAGTACTTC. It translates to CASSKTRTGGETQYF.

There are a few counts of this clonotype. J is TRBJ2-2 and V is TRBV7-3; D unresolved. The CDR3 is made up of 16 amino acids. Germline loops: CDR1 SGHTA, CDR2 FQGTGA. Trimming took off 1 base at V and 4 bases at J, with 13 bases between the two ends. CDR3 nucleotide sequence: TGTGCCAGCAGCTTAAGCCGCGCCCTCGCCACCGGGGAGCTGTTTTTT. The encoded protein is CASSLSRALATGELFF.

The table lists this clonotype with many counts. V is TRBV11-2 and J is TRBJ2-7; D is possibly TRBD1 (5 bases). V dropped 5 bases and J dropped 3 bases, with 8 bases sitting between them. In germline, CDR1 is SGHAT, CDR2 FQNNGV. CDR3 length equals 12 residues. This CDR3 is CASSDSLYEQYF. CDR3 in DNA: TGTGCCAGCAGCGACAGCCTCTACGAGCAGTACTTC.

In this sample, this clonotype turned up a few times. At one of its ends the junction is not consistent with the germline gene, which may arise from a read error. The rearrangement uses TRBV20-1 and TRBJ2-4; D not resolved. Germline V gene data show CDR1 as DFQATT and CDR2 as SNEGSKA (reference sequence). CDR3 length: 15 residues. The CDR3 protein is CSAREHTVAKNIKYF. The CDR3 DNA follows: TGCAGTGCTAGGGAACACACGGTAGCCAAAAACATTAAGTACTTC.

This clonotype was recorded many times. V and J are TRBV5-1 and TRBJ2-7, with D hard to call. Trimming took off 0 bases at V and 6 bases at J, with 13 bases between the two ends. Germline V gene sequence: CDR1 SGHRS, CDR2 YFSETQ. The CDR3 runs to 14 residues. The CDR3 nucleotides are TGCGCCAGCAGCTTGGAGAGCCGTTATTTCGAGCAGTACTTC. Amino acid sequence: CASSLESRYFEQYF.